A selection of T cell receptor beta chains follows, all from one sample in a study of blood T cell repertoires in COVID-19. TCRdb keeps only in-frame clones here, not all; method: immunoSEQ multiplex PCR. The top ten hold 6.3% of the sample, which has roughly 75,000 clones, roughly 90% seen once. Sequencing was done on a sample of peripheral blood. All receptors derive from a man older than 75 with COVID-19, enrolled during active disease. Both conserved end residues are part of each CDR3. D genes are given only for firm matches. A clone size is listed for some rows: how often the clone was seen (once, few, many), or a class if it is expanded.

V,size,D,J,DNA,CDR3
TRBV13,.,TRBD2,TRBJ2-7,TGTGCCAGCAGCAGATGGGACTACTCACACTACGAGCAGTACTTC,CASSRWDYSHYEQYF
TRBV15,.,.,TRBJ1-5,TGTGCCACCAGCAGTTCCCTGAGAAATCAGCCCCAGCATTTT,CATSSSLRNQPQHF
TRBV6-2/TRBV6-3,.,TRBD1,TRBJ1-2,TGTGCCAGCAGTTACTCCTCCGGGACAGTGAACTATGGCTACACCTTC,CASSYSSGTVNYGYTF
TRBV6-1,.,.,TRBJ2-2,TGTGCCAGCAGTGAACCGGGCAGGGGTCCCGGGGAGCTGTTTTTT,CASSEPGRGPGELFF
TRBV29-1,.,.,TRBJ2-3,TGCAGCGCTAGGACAGGCACAGATACGCAGTATTTT,CSARTGTDTQYF
TRBV11-2,.,.,TRBJ2-3,TGTGCCAGCAGCTCTATCAGGGGGGCAGATACGCAGTATTTT,CASSSIRGADTQYF
TRBV5-4,.,TRBD1,TRBJ1-2,TGTGCCAGCAGCCCCATCAGGGGGAATAACTATGGCTACACCTTC,CASSPIRGNNYGYTF
TRBV19,few,.,TRBJ1-1,TGTGCCAGTAGTACAGACCATCGCGGGGGGGACACTGAAGCTTTCTTT,CASSTDHRGGDTEAFF
TRBV5-1,.,TRBD1,TRBJ1-1,TGCGCCAGCAGCCGTCAGGGGGCGCGGGACACTGAAGCTTTCTTT,CASSRQGARDTEAFF
TRBV28,.,.,TRBJ1-5,TGTGCCAGCAGTACTAACCGACAGGAGTATAGCAATCAGCCCCAGCATTTT,CASSTNRQEYSNQPQHF
TRBV7-3,few,.,TRBJ1-6,TGTGCCAGCAGCTCCACCGACTCTTCTAATTCACCCCTCCACTTT,CASSSTDSSNSPLHF
TRBV12-5,.,TRBD1,TRBJ2-3,TGTGCTAGTGGTTTGGGGGACAGGGGGGCGGATACGCAGTATTTT,CASGLGDRGADTQYF
TRBV5-8,.,TRBD1,TRBJ1-6,TGTGCCAGCAGCTCACAGGGGGAGAGGAATTCACCCCTCCACTTT,CASSSQGERNSPLHF
TRBV10-3,.,.,TRBJ1-2,TGTGCCATCAGTGATGGCAGGGCGTTTGGCTACACCTTC,CAISDGRAFGYTF
TRBV11-2,.,TRBD1,TRBJ2-3,TGTGCCAGCACCCAAGACAGGGGGGCCGAAGATACGCAGTATTTT,CASTQDRGAEDTQYF
TRBV18,.,TRBD2,TRBJ2-1,TGTGCCAGCTCACCAACTAGCGGGGCACATGAGCAGTTCTTC,CASSPTSGAHEQFF
TRBV7-9,.,.,TRBJ1-5,TGTGCCAGCAGCTTAGGGGGGGATCAGCCCCAGCATTTT,CASSLGGDQPQHF
TRBV5-6,few,.,TRBJ1-1,TGTGCCAGCAGCTTGTCGGGGGATAGCACTGAAGCTTTCTTT,CASSLSGDSTEAFF
TRBV3-1/TRBV3-2,.,TRBD1,TRBJ2-3,TGTGCCAGCAGCCTCACAGGGGGAAGGACAGATACGCAGTATTTT,CASSLTGGRTDTQYF
TRBV5-4,.,.,TRBJ2-5,TGTGCCAGCAGCTGGGGGGGCTCCCAAGAGACCCAGTACTTC,CASSWGGSQETQYF
TRBV2,.,TRBD1,TRBJ1-2,TGTGCCAGCAGTGAAATCCAGACAGGGATAAATGGCTACACCTTC,CASSEIQTGINGYTF
TRBV7-2,once,TRBD2,TRBJ2-7,TGTGCCAGCAGCAGATTAGCGGGTGCAAGCGGGGGGACCTACGAGCAGTACTTC,CASSRLAGASGGTYEQYF
TRBV6-5,.,TRBD1,TRBJ1-6,TGTGCCAGCAGTTTAACCGGGACAGAGGGTTCACCCCTCCACTTT,CASSLTGTEGSPLHF
TRBV7-3,.,.,TRBJ2-1,TGTGCCAGCAGCTTAACGGGCCATGGGAGCGAGCAGTTCTTC,CASSLTGHGSEQFF
TRBV2,.,TRBD1,TRBJ1-2,TGTGCCAGCAGTGACAGGTTAGGGGGCAGTGGCTACACCTTC,CASSDRLGGSGYTF
TRBV23-1,.,.,TRBJ1-5,TGCGCCAGCAGTCAATTTCCGGGGAGTTCCGCCCCCTATAGCAATCAGCCCCAGCATTTT,CASSQFPGSSAPYSNQPQHF
TRBV2,.,TRBD2,TRBJ2-1,TGTGCCCGGGGAGGGGCTAGCGCTTACAATGAGCAGTTCTTC,CARGGASAYNEQFF
TRBV19,.,TRBD1,TRBJ1-2,TGTGCCAGTACCTTCGGGACAGGGACCTTATGGTATGGCTACACCTTC,CASTFGTGTLWYGYTF
TRBV18,.,.,TRBJ1-5,TGTGCCAGCTCCTGGAGCAGCAATCAGCCCCAGCATTTT,CASSWSSNQPQHF
TRBV15,once,TRBD1,TRBJ1-5,TGTGCCACCAGCAGATCTGGACAGGGATATCAGCCCCAGCATTTT,CATSRSGQGYQPQHF
TRBV5-8,.,TRBD1,TRBJ1-2,TGTGCCAGCAGACGTAACAGGGGTTCCTTTTATGGCTACACCTTC,CASRRNRGSFYGYTF